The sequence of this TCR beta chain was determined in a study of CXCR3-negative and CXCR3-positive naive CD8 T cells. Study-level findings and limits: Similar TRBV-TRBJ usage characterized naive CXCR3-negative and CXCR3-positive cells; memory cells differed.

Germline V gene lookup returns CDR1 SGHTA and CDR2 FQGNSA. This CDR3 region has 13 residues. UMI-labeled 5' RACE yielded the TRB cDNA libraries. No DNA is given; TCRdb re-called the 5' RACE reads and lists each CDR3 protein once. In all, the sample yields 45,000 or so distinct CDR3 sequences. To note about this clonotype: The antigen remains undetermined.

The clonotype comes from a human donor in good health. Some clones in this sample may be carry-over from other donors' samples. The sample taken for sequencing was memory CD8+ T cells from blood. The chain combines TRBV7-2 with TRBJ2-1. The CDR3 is CASSLRNHREQFF.